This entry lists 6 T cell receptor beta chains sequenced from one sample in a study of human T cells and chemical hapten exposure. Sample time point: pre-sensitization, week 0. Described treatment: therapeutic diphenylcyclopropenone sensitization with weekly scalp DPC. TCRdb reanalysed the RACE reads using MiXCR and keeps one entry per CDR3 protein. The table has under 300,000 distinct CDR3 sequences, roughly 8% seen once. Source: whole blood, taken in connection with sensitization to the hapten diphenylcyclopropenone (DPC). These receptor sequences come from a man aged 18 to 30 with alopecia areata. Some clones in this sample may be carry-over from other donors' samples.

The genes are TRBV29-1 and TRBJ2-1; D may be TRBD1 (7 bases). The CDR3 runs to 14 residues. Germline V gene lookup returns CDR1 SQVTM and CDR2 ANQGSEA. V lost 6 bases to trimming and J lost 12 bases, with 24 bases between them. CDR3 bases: TGCAGCGTGCCGGCGGGACAGTATACAATTGGGCAGTTCTTC. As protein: CSVPAGQYTIGQFF.

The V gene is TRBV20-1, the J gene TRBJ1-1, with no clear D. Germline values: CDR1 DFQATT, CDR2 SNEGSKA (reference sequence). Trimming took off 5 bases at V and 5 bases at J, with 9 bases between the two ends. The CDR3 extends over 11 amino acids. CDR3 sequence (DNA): TGCAGTGCTTGGAAGGGAACTGAAGCTTTCTTT. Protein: CSAWKGTEAFF.

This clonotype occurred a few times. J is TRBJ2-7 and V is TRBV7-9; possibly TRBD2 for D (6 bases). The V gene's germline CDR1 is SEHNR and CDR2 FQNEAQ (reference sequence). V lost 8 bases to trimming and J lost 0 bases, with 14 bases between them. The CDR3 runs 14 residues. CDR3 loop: CASQKGTDSYEQYF. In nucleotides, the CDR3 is TGTGCCAGCCAGAAAGGGACTGACTCCTACGAGCAGTACTTC.

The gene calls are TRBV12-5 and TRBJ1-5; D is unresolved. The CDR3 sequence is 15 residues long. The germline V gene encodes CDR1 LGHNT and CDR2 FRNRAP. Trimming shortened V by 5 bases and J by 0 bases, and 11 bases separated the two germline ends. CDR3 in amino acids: CASGPPGYSNQPQHF. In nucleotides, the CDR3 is TGTGCTAGTGGTCCACCGGGATATAGCAATCAGCCCCAGCATTTT.

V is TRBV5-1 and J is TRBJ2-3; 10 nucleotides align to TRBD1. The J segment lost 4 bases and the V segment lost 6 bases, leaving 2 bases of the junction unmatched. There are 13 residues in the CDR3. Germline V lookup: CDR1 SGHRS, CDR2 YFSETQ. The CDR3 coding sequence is TGCGCCAGCACCGGGACAGGGGCAGATACGCAGTATTTT. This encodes CASTGTGADTQYF.

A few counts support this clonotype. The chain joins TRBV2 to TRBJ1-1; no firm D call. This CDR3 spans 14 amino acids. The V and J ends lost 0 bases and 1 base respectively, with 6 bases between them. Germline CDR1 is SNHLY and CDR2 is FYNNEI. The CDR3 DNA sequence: TGTGCCAGCAGTGAAGCGACACCGAACACTGAAGCTTTCTTT. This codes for CASSEATPNTEAFF.